Below, 22 T cell receptor beta chains from the same sample are listed, as sequenced in a study of blood T cell repertoires in COVID-19. Here immunoSEQ multiplex PCR was the method, and the copy in TCRdb shows in-frame clones only, minus some. The repertoire holds some 350,000 clones, with around 83% as singletons. The material sequenced was peripheral blood. The receptors shown here come from a man aged 25-40 years with active or convalescent COVID-19.

The chain combines TRBV4-1 with TRBJ1-2, with a weak D call TRBD1 (5 bases). Germline CDR1 MGHRA, CDR2 YSYEKL. This CDR3 comprises 16 residues. V lost 0 bases and J 10 bases, leaving 21 bases between the germline ends. Written as DNA, the CDR3 is TGCGCCAGCAGCCAAGATCGGGTGCATGGGGCCGGGTTCTACACCTTC. Protein sequence: CASSQDRVHGAGFYTF.

The CDR3 nucleotides are TGTGCCAGCAGTTATTCTTCCTACGAGCAGTACTTC. Encoded protein: CASSYSSYEQYF. V is TRBV6-2 or TRBV6-3 and J is TRBJ2-7, with D unclear. CDR1 is MNHEY, CDR2 SVGEGT, per germline. This CDR3 comprises 12 residues. V lost 3 bases to trimming and J lost 1 base, with 4 bases between them.

The genes are TRBV9 and TRBJ1-6, with 8 bases lining up with TRBD1. Germline CDR1 SGDLS, CDR2 YYNGEE. CDR3 length: 17 residues. Trimming cost V 0 bases and J 9 bases; bases outside gene matches: 11. The DNA of the CDR3 is TGTGCCAGCAGCGTAGGCGGAGGGCAGGGGGCTTCTTCACCCCTCCACTTT. Translated: CASSVGGGQGASSPLHF. The full variable domain, in which reference TRBV9 and TRBJ1-6 provide the parts outside the CDR3, is DSGVTQTPKHLITATGQRVTLRCSPRSGDLSVYWYQQSLDQGLQFLIQYYNGEERAKGNILERFSAQQFPDLHSELNLSSLELGDSALYFCASSVGGGQGASSPLHFGNGTRLTVT.

V is TRBV7-3 and J is TRBJ2-2; 10 nucleotides agree with TRBD2. The V segment lost 4 bases and the J segment 6 bases; nucleotides outside the gene matches: 8. CDR3 length equals 16 residues. In germline, CDR1 is SGHTA, CDR2 FQGTGA. CDR3 residues: CASSSASGRDPGELFF. The CDR3 nucleotides read TGTGCCAGCAGCTCTGCGAGCGGGAGGGACCCCGGGGAGCTGTTTTTT.

The chain joins TRBV19 to TRBJ2-1, with a weak D call TRBD2 (6 bases). Trimming stripped 8 bases from V and 6 bases from J, with 20 bases between. The germline V gene has CDR1 LNHDA and CDR2 SQIVND (reference sequence). This CDR3 contains 15 residues. The CDR3 sequence is CASGLGSGTVNEQFF. In DNA form, the CDR3 reads TGTGCCAGTGGGCTGGGTAGCGGTACTGTCAATGAGCAGTTCTTC.

This clone was picked up a small number of times. This CDR3 reads CASSLMDAGSEQFF. In nucleotides, the CDR3 is TGTGCCAGCAGCTTAATGGATGCGGGGAGTGAGCAGTTCTTC. The chain has TRBV5-5 and TRBJ2-1; D is possibly TRBD2 (6 bases). This CDR3 comprises 14 residues. CDR1 is SGHKS, CDR2 YYEKEE, per germline (reference sequence). V was pared by 2 bases and J by 9 bases, with 15 bases between.

The chain recombines TRBV7-3 with TRBJ2-3, with D tentatively TRBD1 (5 bases). Between the trimmed V and J ends, which lost 4 bases and 9 bases, there was a span of 14 bases. The CDR3 runs to 13 residues. Germline values: CDR1 SGHTA, CDR2 FQGTGA. Here the CDR3 DNA reads TGTGCCAGCAGCTCAGGGTCTAGACCAACGCAGTATTTT. Its translation: CASSSGSRPTQYF.

The chain joins TRBV7-2 to TRBJ1-5; TRBD1 might be the D (5 bases). CDR1 is SGHTA and CDR2 is FQGNSA in the germline V gene. This CDR3 has 15 residues. V dropped 2 bases and J dropped 2 bases, with 10 bases sitting between them. The CDR3 bases are TGTGCCAGCAGCTTAAATCTAGGGGGCAATCAGCCCCAGCATTTT. It specifies CASSLNLGGNQPQHF.

The rearrangement links TRBV7-2 to TRBJ2-1; 8 nucleotides match TRBD2. Germline CDR1 reads SGHTA; CDR2 reads FQGNSA. The J segment lost 4 bases and the V segment lost 3 bases, leaving 5 bases of the junction unmatched. The CDR3 runs to 15 residues. This CDR3 reads CASSFGGGPYNEQFF. DNA of the CDR3: TGTGCCAGCAGCTTCGGCGGGGGGCCGTACAATGAGCAGTTCTTC.

CDR3 sequence: CASSLWTGKTYTDYGYTF. CDR3 coding DNA: TGTGCCAGCTCACTTTGGACAGGGAAAACGTACACGGACTATGGCTACACCTTC. The V gene is TRBV18, the J gene TRBJ1-2; the match to TRBD1 covers 8 bases. This CDR3 has 18 amino acids. CDR1 KGHSH and CDR2 LQKENI come from the germline V gene. With 4 bases clipped from V and 3 bases from J, the junction kept 16 bases outside the gene matches.

This clone came up once. This chain links TRBV29-1 with TRBJ1-2; 7 bases line up with TRBD1. Germline V CDR1 and CDR2: SQVTM, ANQGSEA. With V trimmed by 6 bases and J by 2 bases, 6 bases remained unmatched. The CDR3 extends over 13 amino acids. The CDR3 DNA follows: TGCAGCGTCCCGCGGACAGGAAACTATGGCTACACCTTC. Amino acid sequence: CSVPRTGNYGYTF. Variable domain in full (rest from reference TRBV29-1 and TRBJ1-2): SAVISQKPSRDICQRGTSLTIQCQVDSQVTMMFWYRQQPGQSLTLIATANQGSEATYESGFVIDKFPISRPNLTFSTLTVSNMSPEDSSIYLCSVPRTGNYGYTFGSGTRLTVV.

This chain uses TRBV5-5 with TRBJ1-6; D is possibly TRBD1 (5 bases). This CDR3 has 16 residues. Looked up from germline, CDR1 is SGHKS and CDR2 is YYEKEE (reference sequence). Trimming removed 0 bases from V and 7 bases from J, with 14 bases in between. CDR3 sequence reads: CASSLAPAGPNSPLHF. The CDR3 DNA follows: TGTGCCAGCAGCTTGGCCCCTGCAGGGCCAAATTCACCCCTCCACTTT.

The chain employs TRBV7-9 and TRBJ1-3, with TRBD1 as a possible D gene (6 bases). Germline CDR1 SEHNR, CDR2 FQNEAQ (reference sequence). CDR3 size: 14 residues. Deletions cut 5 bases from V and 2 bases from J, with 10 bases between. This chain's CDR3 is CASSPGQPGNTIYF. DNA for the CDR3: TGTGCCAGCAGCCCTGGACAGCCTGGAAACACCATATATTTT. Drawing the rest from reference TRBV7-9 and TRBJ1-3, the complete variable domain is DTGVSQNPRHKITKRGQNVTFRCDPISEHNRLYWYRQTLGQGPEFLTYFQNEAQLEKSRLLSDRFSAERPKGSFSTLEIQRTEQGDSAMYLCASSPGQPGNTIYFGEGSWLTVV.

This sequence joins TRBV6-5 and TRBJ2-1, with 9 bases identical to TRBD1. This CDR3 has 15 residues. Germline CDR1 MNHEY, CDR2 SVGAGI. V lost 6 bases, J lost 4 bases, and 7 bases stayed unmatched. The CDR3 nucleotides are TGTGCCAGCAGCTCTGGACAGGGGAGGTACAATGAGCAGTTCTTC. This gives the protein CASSSGQGRYNEQFF.

The chain couples TRBV18 to TRBJ1-1, with D uncertain. Trimming took 3 bases from V and 5 from J, leaving 19 bases between them. CDR1 is KGHSH and CDR2 is LQKENI in the germline V gene. The CDR3 extends over 16 amino acids. CDR3 sequence: CASSPESPGSGTEAFF. In DNA form, the CDR3 reads TGTGCCAGCTCACCTGAGTCGCCGGGGTCAGGAACTGAAGCTTTCTTT.

CDR3 sequence: CASSLKQGTEQYF. The CDR3 DNA follows: TGTGCCAGCAGTTTAAAACAGGGAACCGAGCAGTACTTC. The V call is TRBV7-7, the J call TRBJ2-7, with D perhaps matching TRBD1 (6 bases). This CDR3 is built from 13 residues. V lost 6 bases and J 6 bases, leaving 15 bases between the germline ends. CDR1 and CDR2 (germline): SSHAT, FNYEAQ (reference sequence).

V and J are TRBV2 and TRBJ1-5; D not certain. The CDR3 is made up of 12 amino acids. V lost 2 bases, J lost 9 bases, and 8 bases lay in between. Germline CDR1 and CDR2: SNHLY and FYNNEI. The CDR3 sequence is CASSESRLPQHF. CDR3 DNA: TGTGCCAGCAGTGAATCCCGGTTGCCCCAGCATTTT.

This clone was counted once. V usage is TRBV18 and J usage is TRBJ1-2; D is unresolved. The V end was cut by 4 bases, the J end by 6 bases, with 12 bases between. Germline V lookup: CDR1 KGHSH, CDR2 LQKENI. The CDR3 sequence is 13 residues long. This CDR3 reads CASSLRDRHGYTF. CDR3 DNA: TGTGCCAGCTCACTCCGGGATCGTCATGGCTACACCTTC.

The rearrangement links TRBV2 to TRBJ1-1; D unclear. The V end lost 7 bases, the J end lost 0 bases, and 15 bases lay between the germline ends. This CDR3 contains 15 residues. Per germline, CDR1 SNHLY and CDR2 FYNNEI. DNA for the CDR3: TGTGCCAGCACCCCGGAGGATTACATGAACACTGAAGCTTTCTTT. This codes for CASTPEDYMNTEAFF.

A remark on this clone: The identical CDR3 is also encoded by other nucleotide sequences in the sample. This chain connects TRBV27 to TRBJ1-5, with 7 bases fitting TRBD1. Germline CDR1 reads MNHEY; CDR2 reads SMNVEV (reference sequence). The V and J ends lost 2 bases and 7 bases, in that order; junction bases with no gene match: 5. The CDR3 spans 14 residues. The CDR3 region has the DNA TGTGCCAGCAGTTTAAGCAGGGGGAACCAGCCCCAGCATTTT. Its translation: CASSLSRGNQPQHF.

The chain links TRBV7-9 to TRBJ1-6, with 11 bases fitting TRBD1. This CDR3 region has 12 residues. Germline V lookup: CDR1 SEHNR, CDR2 FQNEAQ (reference sequence). The J segment lost 19 bases and the V segment lost 3 bases, leaving 5 bases of the junction unmatched. CDR3 region: CASSLGQGDTHF. The DNA for the CDR3 is TGTGCCAGCAGCTTGGGACAGGGGGATACTCACTTT. The variable domain in full, with the rest retrieved from reference TRBV7-9 and TRBJ1-6, is DTGVSQNPRHKITKRGQNVTFRCDPISEHNRLYWYRQTLGQGPEFLTYFQNEAQLEKSRLLSDRFSAERPKGSFSTLEIQRTEQGDSAMYLCASSLGQGDTHFGNGTRLTVT.

The gene calls are TRBV19 and TRBJ2-3; the match to TRBD2 covers 9 bases. Unmatched junction bases numbered 11, after V lost 5 bases and J lost 2 bases. Germline loops: CDR1 LNHDA, CDR2 SQIVND (reference sequence). The CDR3 is 17 residues long. The CDR3 region is CASSLRTSAKPTDTQYF. The DNA of the CDR3 is TGTGCCAGTAGTTTGAGGACTAGCGCGAAACCCACAGATACGCAGTATTTT.